Below, 18 T cell receptor beta chains from the same sample are listed, as sequenced in a study of beta chain features in type 1 diabetes listed by TCRdb under 2018. Library method: the immunoSEQ multiplex PCR assay. The High Capacity cDNA Reverse Transcription Kit was used to reverse transcribe all of the isolated RNA, meaning that expressed TCRB transcripts were what got sequenced. Drawn from immuneACCESS, this table holds only the in-frame rearrangements with V and J called that TCRdb kept. Clones are partly lost; checked studies trace under half to an unresolved V gene and leave the rest unexplained. In all, the sample holds about 340,000 clones, and roughly 14% of those were seen once. The ten largest make up roughly 0.015% of the sample. Their antigens remain unidentified. General study outcomes and caveats: Type 1 diabetes patients showed a moderate but significant shortening of TCRB CDR3 length in all four CD4+ subsets.

The sequenced material came from naive CD4+ T cells from blood. The intended sense of this specimen's cell subset or site label: true naive CD4+ T cells. These receptors came from a young woman with type 1 diabetes.

This clone came up a few times. The chain has TRBV5-4 and TRBJ2-1; 8 bases map to TRBD1. Trimming removed 3 bases from V and 7 bases from J; junction bases left unmatched: 6. Germline lookup yields CDR1 SGHNT and CDR2 YYREEE (reference sequence). The CDR3 runs 14 residues. Written as DNA, the CDR3 is TGTGCCAGCAGCTCCGGGACAGGTGGGAATGAGCAGTTCTTC. Its protein product is CASSSGTGGNEQFF.

V gene TRBV28 combines with J gene TRBJ2-7; D not certain. Germline loops: CDR1 MDHEN, CDR2 SYDVKM. CDR3 length: 12 amino acids. V gave up 5 bases and J gave up 4 bases, with 9 bases separating them. CDR3 DNA: TGTGCCAGCAGTCCCCGACTGTACGAGCAGTACTTC. It specifies CASSPRLYEQYF.

This clone was counted a few times. The chain joins TRBV19 to TRBJ2-2; 12 nucleotides align to TRBD2. The CDR3 covers 18 residues. Germline V gene data show CDR1 as LNHDA and CDR2 as SQIVND (reference sequence). V trimming: 4 bases; J trimming: 3 bases; junction bases outside the gene matches: 9. The CDR3 nucleotides read TGTGCCAGTAGTACGGCATTGCTAGCGGGAGGGTACACCGGGGAGCTGTTTTTT. Translating it yields CASSTALLAGGYTGELFF.

The V and J genes are TRBV4-3 and TRBJ1-2; unclear D gene. V was pared by 3 bases and J by 2 bases, with 7 bases between. The germline CDR1 and CDR2 sequences are LGHNA and YSLEER. CDR3 length equals 13 residues. The CDR3 sequence: CASSQRGNYGYTF. The CDR3 nucleotides read TGCGCCAGCAGCCAGCGCGGGAACTATGGCTACACCTTC.

The rearrangement joins TRBV28 to TRBJ2-7; 7 bases map to TRBD2. CDR3 size: 15 residues. Germline assignment: CDR1 MDHEN and CDR2 SYDVKM. Losses at the gene ends were 8 bases for V and 2 bases for J; bases not matched to a gene: 12. The CDR3 region is CASLSLAEGPYEQYF. The CDR3 DNA reads as TGTGCCAGCCTAAGCCTAGCGGAGGGCCCCTACGAGCAGTACTTC.

In this sample, this clone turned up a few times. The chain combines TRBV9 with TRBJ2-5; weak D call: TRBD2 (6 bases). Deletions cut 0 bases from V and 4 bases from J, with 10 bases between. From germline, CDR1 is SGDLS and CDR2 YYNGEE. This CDR3 is 14 amino acids long. CDR3 protein: CASSVGGTVETQYF. Here the CDR3 DNA reads TGTGCCAGCAGCGTAGGCGGGACTGTAGAGACCCAGTACTTC.

The V call is TRBV18, the J call TRBJ2-1; TRBD2 matches at 9 bases. J was trimmed by 5 bases and V by 3 bases; bases with no gene match: 8. The CDR3 length is 16 residues. CDR1 is KGHSH and CDR2 is LQKENI in the germline V gene. CDR3 nucleotides: TGTGCCAGCTCACCCCGGGTAGCGGGAGATCACAATGAGCAGTTCTTC. Translating it yields CASSPRVAGDHNEQFF.

The CDR3 is CASRLADGVYEQYV. As DNA, the CDR3 is TGTGCCAGCAGGCTAGCGGATGGGGTCTACGAGCAGTACGTC. This chain links TRBV6-6 with TRBJ2-7; 7 nucleotides agree with TRBD2. The CDR3 loop spans 14 amino acids. V shed 6 bases, J shed 3 bases, and the junction held 8 bases outside the gene matches. CDR1 and CDR2 (germline): MNHNY, SVGAGI (reference sequence).

The gene calls are TRBV7-8 and TRBJ2-1; TRBD2 might be the D (6 bases). This CDR3 has 19 residues. Germline V gene data show CDR1 as SGHVS and CDR2 as FQNEAQ. Trimming pared 5 bases from V and 0 bases from J, leaving 23 bases between. Written as DNA, the CDR3 is TGTGCCAGCAGCCCAGAGGTCGGTGCGGGGCGTTACTCCTACAATGAGCAGTTCTTC. It is translated as CASSPEVGAGRYSYNEQFF. The complete variable domain, with remaining parts taken from reference TRBV7-8 and TRBJ2-1, reads GAGVSQSPRYKVAKRGQDVALRCDPISGHVSLFWYQQALGQGPEFLTYFQNEAQLDKSGLPSDRFFAERPEGSVSTLKIQRTQQEDSAVYLCASSPEVGAGRYSYNEQFFGPGTRLTVL.

This clone has just a few counts. The chain combines TRBV5-1 with TRBJ2-7; 9 nucleotides agree with TRBD2. The V and J ends lost 2 bases and 0 bases, in that order; junction bases with no gene match: 3. The CDR3 has 15 amino acids. Per the germline V gene, CDR1 is SGHRS and CDR2 is YFSETQ. The CDR3 spells CASSFGSGGSYEQYV. The CDR3, as DNA: TGCGCCAGCAGCTTTGGTAGCGGGGGCTCCTACGAGCAGTACGTC.

There are a few counts of this clone. The chain couples TRBV15 to TRBJ2-1; D not certain. Germline lookup yields CDR1 LNHNV and CDR2 YYDKDF (reference sequence). The CDR3 sequence is 15 residues long. V shed 1 base and J shed 1 base, with 8 bases lying between them. CDR3 in DNA: TGTGCCACCAGCAGAGGAGGTTTTTCCTACAATGAGCAGTTCTTC. As protein: CATSRGGFSYNEQFF.

The rearrangement uses TRBV10-3 and TRBJ2-7, with a weak D call TRBD2 (6 bases). This CDR3 is built from 17 residues. V shed 6 bases and J shed 3 bases, with 24 bases lying between them. Germline values: CDR1 ENHRY, CDR2 SYGVKD. The chain's CDR3 is CAISDFGEVEGRYEQYF. The CDR3 DNA sequence: TGTGCCATCAGCGATTTCGGGGAGGTCGAGGGACGCTACGAGCAGTACTTC.

The chain carries TRBV7-2 and TRBJ2-1; 7 bases align to TRBD2. Germline-derived CDR1 and CDR2 are SGHTA and FQGNSA. V lost 4 bases, J lost 12 bases, and 21 bases stayed unmatched. This CDR3 spans 17 amino acids. The CDR3 DNA sequence: TGTGCCAGCAGCTCGTTTCCCGGGGGGACCCTGGGTTACGGGCAGTTCTTC. Translated, it gives CASSSFPGGTLGYGQFF.

This clone was counted between two and nine times. The chain recombines TRBV30 with TRBJ2-1; 7 bases map to TRBD2. The length of the CDR3 is 19 residues. V shed 0 bases and J 1 base; nucleotides not matched to a gene: 15. Germline V CDR1 and CDR2: GTSNPN, SVGIG (reference sequence). CDR3 sequence reads: CAWSVRPSRAGDSYNEQFF. CDR3 DNA sequence: TGTGCCTGGAGTGTACGCCCGAGTAGGGCGGGAGATTCCTACAATGAGCAGTTCTTC.

The chain uses TRBV21-1 and TRBJ2-1; the D call TRBD1 from the table was never checked on the DNA. TRBV21-1 is described as a pseudogene. This CDR3 has 18 residues. CDR3 region: CASSKGAPRAGSYNEQFF. The CDR3 bases are TGTGCCAGCAGCAAAGGGGCCCCGAGAGCAGGGTCCTACAATGAGCAGTTCTTC.

The chain employs TRBV12-5 and TRBJ2-3; TRBD1 aligns across 7 bases. Germline assignment: CDR1 LGHNT and CDR2 FRNRAP. V lost 1 base to trimming and J lost 14 bases; unmatched junction nucleotides: 15. The CDR3 consists of 15 residues. CDR3 DNA sequence: TGTGCTAGTGGTTTGGCCCGAGACAGGGACGGTGTTAGGTATTTT. Its protein product is CASGLARDRDGVRYF.

CDR3 residues: CASSYSELAGVYEQYF. DNA of the CDR3: TGTGCCAGCAGTTACTCGGAACTAGCGGGAGTCTACGAGCAGTACTTC. The chain carries TRBV6-5 and TRBJ2-7, with 11 bases that match TRBD2. The germline V gene has CDR1 MNHEY and CDR2 SVGAGI. Trimming at V came to 0 bases and at J to 3 bases, leaving 4 bases not matched to a gene. There are 16 residues in the CDR3.

This clone was seen more than once but under ten times. The chain couples TRBV28 to TRBJ2-7; weak D call: TRBD1 (5 bases). The V gene lost 6 bases and the J gene lost 1 base, with 7 bases spanning the gap. CDR1 MDHEN and CDR2 SYDVKM come from the germline V gene. The CDR3 is 12 residues long. The CDR3 region has the DNA TGTGCCAGCAGAGGGGTTTCCTACGAGCAGTACTTC. Amino acids: CASRGVSYEQYF. Filled out from reference TRBV28 and TRBJ2-7, the complete variable domain reads DVKVTQSSRYLVKRTGEKVFLECVQDMDHENMFWYRQDPGLGLRLIYFSYDVKMKEKGDIPEGYSVSREKKERFSLILESASTNQTSMYLCASRGVSYEQYFGPGTRLTVT.